These T cell receptor beta chains were read from a single sample in a study of cytomegalovirus exposure and HLA in healthy donors. Here immunoSEQ multiplex PCR was the method, and the copy in TCRdb shows in-frame clones only, minus some. This sample has 100,000 to 150,000 clones, with roughly 89% found just once. The source material was PBMCs. These receptors all come from a woman aged 18 to 35 in good health and CMV-seronegative. Each CDR3 is given with its conserved first and last residue. The D gene is left open where the match is weak. A clone size is listed for some rows: how often the clone was seen (once, few, many), or a class if it is expanded.

size: -; D: -; J: TRBJ2-3; V: TRBV7-9; CDR3: CASSPPGLATDTQYF; DNA: TGTGCCAGCAGCCCGCCAGGACTGGCCACAGATACGCAGTATTTT
size: once; D: TRBD1; J: TRBJ1-2; V: TRBV6-5; CDR3: CASSPTQGYYGYTF; DNA: TGTGCCAGCAGCCCTACACAGGGGTACTATGGCTACACCTTC
size: -; D: TRBD2; J: TRBJ2-5; V: TRBV5-1; CDR3: CASSLSGGAGQETQYF; DNA: TGCGCCAGCAGCTTGTCCGGGGGGGCAGGGCAAGAGACCCAGTACTTC
size: -; D: -; J: TRBJ2-7; V: TRBV7-2; CDR3: CASSLIGQGSVEQYF; DNA: TGTGCCAGCAGCTTAATAGGGCAGGGTTCTGTCGAGCAGTACTTC
size: -; D: -; J: TRBJ1-1; V: TRBV18; CDR3: CASSPPRGEAFF; DNA: TGTGCCAGCTCACCACCCAGGGGCGAAGCTTTCTTT
size: -; D: -; J: TRBJ1-2; V: TRBV6-5; CDR3: CASSGTFPFYGYTF; DNA: TGTGCCAGCAGTGGGACATTTCCCTTCTATGGCTACACCTTC
size: -; D: TRBD1; J: TRBJ2-5; V: TRBV11-2; CDR3: CASSSGRQGSYQETQYF; DNA: TGTGCCAGCAGCTCGGGAAGACAGGGCTCGTACCAAGAGACCCAGTACTTC
size: -; D: -; J: TRBJ1-1; V: TRBV7-9; CDR3: CASSLRRSEVTEAFF; DNA: TGTGCCAGCAGCCTCAGGAGGTCGGAGGTCACTGAAGCTTTCTTT
size: once; D: -; J: TRBJ2-2; V: TRBV27; CDR3: CASSLRGLVGELFF; DNA: TGTGCCAGCAGTTTAAGGGGACTCGTCGGGGAGCTGTTTTTT
size: -; D: -; J: TRBJ1-1; V: TRBV5-1; CDR3: CASSSPGLRPEAFF; DNA: TGCGCCAGCAGCTCTCCGGGACTTCGCCCTGAAGCTTTCTTT
size: -; D: -; J: TRBJ1-6; V: TRBV18; CDR3: CASSPSRGPENSPLHF; DNA: TGTGCCAGCTCACCGTCCCGGGGTCCGGAGAATTCACCCCTCCACTTT
size: -; D: TRBD2; J: TRBJ2-7; V: TRBV7-2; CDR3: CASTRTSGRYEQYF; DNA: TGTGCCAGCACCAGGACTAGCGGCCGCTACGAGCAGTACTTC
size: -; D: -; J: TRBJ1-4; V: TRBV5-1; CDR3: CASSQQSTNEKLFF; DNA: TGCGCCAGCAGCCAACAGTCGACTAATGAAAAACTGTTTTTT
size: -; D: -; J: TRBJ2-1; V: TRBV30; CDR3: CAWSDRAPYNEQFF; DNA: TGTGCCTGGAGTGACCGCGCACCCTACAATGAGCAGTTCTTC
size: once; D: TRBD1; J: TRBJ1-2; V: TRBV30; CDR3: CAWGGTDSRGYTF; DNA: TGTGCCTGGGGAGGGACAGATTCTAGGGGCTACACCTTC
size: -; D: TRBD1; J: TRBJ2-3; V: TRBV19; CDR3: CASSKDRGFADTQYF; DNA: TGTGCCAGTAGTAAGGACAGGGGTTTCGCAGATACGCAGTATTTT
size: -; D: TRBD2; J: TRBJ2-5; V: TRBV7-2; CDR3: CASSPRLAGGFQETQYF; DNA: TGTGCCAGCAGCCCGAGGCTGGCGGGGGGCTTCCAAGAGACCCAGTACTTC
size: -; D: TRBD2; J: TRBJ2-7; V: TRBV29-1; CDR3: CSVGGTSAREQYF; DNA: TGCAGCGTTGGAGGGACTAGCGCTCGAGAGCAGTACTTC
size: -; D: -; J: TRBJ1-3; V: TRBV27; CDR3: CASRGIGTGNTIYF; DNA: TGTGCCAGCAGAGGGATCGGGACAGGAAACACCATATATTTT
size: -; D: TRBD2; J: TRBJ2-1; V: TRBV6-6; CDR3: CAGGVREGDNEQFF; DNA: TGTGCCGGTGGAGTCCGGGAGGGAGACAATGAGCAGTTCTTC
size: -; D: TRBD1; J: TRBJ1-2; V: TRBV7-9; CDR3: CARGIGTGSYGYTF; DNA: TGTGCCAGAGGGATAGGGACAGGGAGCTATGGCTACACCTTC
size: -; D: TRBD1; J: TRBJ1-4; V: TRBV5-1; CDR3: CASSLVPGGNEKLFF; DNA: TGCGCCAGCAGCTTGGTCCCAGGGGGAAATGAAAAACTGTTTTTT
size: -; D: -; J: TRBJ2-7; V: TRBV29-1; CDR3: CSVGQTLYEQYF; DNA: TGCAGCGTTGGACAGACACTATACGAGCAGTACTTC
size: -; D: -; J: TRBJ2-2; V: TRBV27; CDR3: CASSLQQNTGELFF; DNA: TGTGCCAGCAGTTTACAACAAAACACCGGGGAGCTGTTTTTT
size: -; D: -; J: TRBJ2-4; V: TRBV7-8; CDR3: CASSLRSGITKNIQYF; DNA: TGTGCCAGCAGCTTACGGTCAGGGATCACCAAAAACATTCAGTACTTC
size: -; D: -; J: TRBJ1-1; V: TRBV18; CDR3: CASSPSETRGTEAFF; DNA: TGTGCCAGCTCACCTTCCGAAACTCGGGGGACTGAAGCTTTCTTT
size: -; D: -; J: TRBJ2-2; V: TRBV4-2; CDR3: CASSQVAIGDGFTGELFF; DNA: TGTGCCAGCAGCCAAGTAGCAATCGGAGACGGCTTCACCGGGGAGCTGTTTTTT
size: -; D: TRBD1; J: TRBJ1-5; V: TRBV23-1; CDR3: CASSHLQGPEISRLYQPQHF; DNA: TGCGCCAGCAGTCACTTACAGGGGCCTGAGATTTCCCGCCTTTATCAGCCCCAGCATTTT
size: -; D: TRBD1; J: TRBJ1-2; V: TRBV7-9; CDR3: CASGGFNRDRGSLDYGYTF; DNA: TGTGCCAGCGGGGGTTTTAATCGGGACAGGGGTAGTCTTGACTATGGCTACACCTTC
size: -; D: -; J: TRBJ2-7; V: TRBV9; CDR3: CASSLDSFEQYF; DNA: TGTGCCAGCAGCCTCGACAGTTTCGAGCAGTACTTC
size: -; D: TRBD1; J: TRBJ1-2; V: TRBV10-2; CDR3: CASSESRRGSGGRYTF; DNA: TGCGCCAGCAGTGAGTCCCGTAGGGGATCAGGGGGCCGGTACACCTTC
size: -; D: TRBD2; J: TRBJ2-5; V: TRBV28; CDR3: CASSPLGGTGGTFQETQYF; DNA: TGTGCCAGCAGTCCCCTGGGAGGGACGGGGGGGACTTTTCAAGAGACCCAGTACTTC
size: -; D: TRBD1; J: TRBJ2-5; V: TRBV6-5; CDR3: CASSQQGKETQYF; DNA: TGTGCCAGCAGTCAACAGGGGAAGGAGACCCAGTACTTC
size: -; D: -; J: TRBJ1-2; V: TRBV19; CDR3: CASTDSGTIYGYTF; DNA: TGTGCCAGTACCGACTCCGGGACAATCTATGGCTACACCTTC
size: -; D: -; J: TRBJ2-7; V: TRBV20-1; CDR3: CSARAGYF; DNA: TGCAGTGCTAGAGCCGGGTACTTC
size: -; D: TRBD1; J: TRBJ1-3; V: TRBV9; CDR3: CASSVEGQGNTIYF; DNA: TGTGCCAGCAGCGTAGAGGGACAGGGAAACACCATATATTTT
size: once; D: -; J: TRBJ2-6; V: TRBV7-9; CDR3: CASKRLSSGANVLTF; DNA: TGTGCCAGCAAGCGACTCTCCTCTGGGGCCAACGTCCTGACTTTC
size: -; D: -; J: TRBJ2-3; V: TRBV5-4; CDR3: CASSLLGGLSTDTQYF; DNA: TGTGCCAGCAGCTTATTGGGGGGGCTCAGCACAGATACGCAGTATTTT
size: few; D: -; J: TRBJ1-5; V: TRBV30; CDR3: CAWSVLPNQPQHF; DNA: TGTGCCTGGAGTGTACTCCCCAATCAGCCCCAGCATTTT
size: -; D: -; J: TRBJ2-1; V: TRBV7-2; CDR3: CASSPRGGLDDNEQFF; DNA: TGTGCCAGCAGTCCGAGAGGTGGTCTAGACGACAATGAGCAGTTCTTC
size: -; D: TRBD1; J: TRBJ1-5; V: TRBV28; CDR3: CASSANRGRQGRQPQHF; DNA: TGTGCCAGCAGTGCCAATAGGGGCAGACAGGGGCGGCAGCCCCAGCATTTT
size: once; D: -; J: TRBJ2-5; V: TRBV5-1; CDR3: CASFRGGGQETQYF; DNA: TGCGCCAGTTTCCGCGGCGGCGGGCAAGAGACCCAGTACTTC
size: -; D: -; J: TRBJ2-4; V: TRBV7-2; CDR3: CASSLRRDIQYF; DNA: TGTGCCAGCAGCTTACGTCGGGACATTCAGTACTTC
size: few; D: -; J: TRBJ1-2; V: TRBV29-1; CDR3: CSVDLGAYGYTF; DNA: TGCAGCGTAGACCTTGGGGCGTATGGCTACACCTTC
size: -; D: TRBD2; J: TRBJ2-3; V: TRBV2; CDR3: CASRSRAHSGRSSDTQYF; DNA: TGTGCCAGCAGGTCACGAGCTCACAGCGGGAGGAGTTCAGATACGCAGTATTTT
size: -; D: TRBD1; J: TRBJ2-7; V: TRBV7-8; CDR3: CASSVETGNYEQYF; DNA: TGTGCCAGCAGCGTAGAGACAGGGAATTACGAGCAGTACTTC
size: -; D: -; J: TRBJ1-1; V: TRBV30; CDR3: CAWSPTGGLGAFF; DNA: TGTGCCTGGAGCCCGACAGGAGGCCTCGGAGCTTTCTTT
size: -; D: -; J: TRBJ1-5; V: TRBV19; CDR3: CASSRPFGGRDNQPQHF; DNA: TGTGCCAGTAGTAGGCCGTTTGGGGGGAGGGACAATCAGCCCCAGCATTTT
size: -; D: -; J: TRBJ1-5; V: TRBV19; CDR3: CASSGGIQGELNQPQHF; DNA: TGTGCCAGTAGCGGGGGGATACAGGGCGAACTAAATCAGCCCCAGCATTTT
size: -; D: -; J: TRBJ1-3; V: TRBV19; CDR3: CASSIQGTGNTIYF; DNA: TGTGCCAGTAGTATTCAGGGGACTGGAAACACCATATATTTT
size: -; D: -; J: TRBJ1-5; V: TRBV30; CDR3: CAWSAGNSNQPQHF; DNA: TGTGCCTGGAGCGCGGGAAATAGCAATCAGCCCCAGCATTTT
size: -; D: -; J: TRBJ2-5; V: TRBV2; CDR3: CASSAGNAETQYF; DNA: TGTGCCAGCAGCGCAGGGAACGCGGAGACCCAGTACTTC
size: -; D: -; J: TRBJ2-7; V: TRBV28; CDR3: CASSFKFGDRSSYEQYF; DNA: TGTGCCAGCAGTTTTAAATTTGGTGACCGGAGCTCCTACGAGCAGTACTTC
size: -; D: TRBD1; J: TRBJ2-1; V: TRBV5-1; CDR3: CASSPGQGNEQFF; DNA: TGCGCCAGCAGCCCGGGACAGGGTAATGAGCAGTTCTTC
size: -; D: -; J: TRBJ1-3; V: TRBV12-2; CDR3: CASRRHGGSSGNTIYF; DNA: TGTGCAAGTCGACGTCATGGCGGAAGTAGCGGAAACACCATATATTTT
size: -; D: -; J: TRBJ2-3; V: TRBV27; CDR3: CASSSRGHSTDTQYF; DNA: TGTGCCAGCAGTTCCAGGGGCCATAGCACAGATACGCAGTATTTT
size: -; D: -; J: TRBJ2-3; V: TRBV29-1; CDR3: CSVEQPGGDTQYF; DNA: TGCAGCGTTGAGCAACCCGGAGGGGATACGCAGTATTTT
size: once; D: TRBD1; J: TRBJ1-5; V: TRBV28; CDR3: CASSLLGQGLDSNQPQHF; DNA: TGTGCCAGCAGTTTATTGGGACAGGGTTTGGATAGCAATCAGCCCCAGCATTTT
size: -; D: TRBD2; J: TRBJ2-4; V: TRBV19; CDR3: CASTNEYSGSAGIQYF; DNA: TGTGCCAGTACCAACGAGTATAGCGGGAGTGCCGGCATTCAGTACTTC